Below, 13 T cell receptor beta chains from the same sample are listed, as sequenced in a study of CD8+ T cells in alopecia areata. The treatment denotes: oral pan-JAK inhibitor, 5-10 mg twice daily. RNA, once extracted, was reverse transcribed into cDNA for use as the sequencing template. This table comes from immunoSEQ multiplex PCR, and its TCRdb copy is limited to in-frame clones, with some not included. The data hold more than 110,000 clones, with 80% to 90% observed a single time. Sample: CD8+ T cells sorted from blood, taken at week 4, from a patient treated with tofacitinib. These receptors came from a human donor with alopecia areata.

V gene TRBV11-2 combines with J gene TRBJ2-3; D possibly corresponds to TRBD2 (7 bases). The CDR3 extends over 16 amino acids. Germline V lookup: CDR1 SGHAT, CDR2 FQNNGV. V was pared by 0 bases and J by 9 bases, with 19 bases between. CDR3 loop: CASSLEPGGHLGTQYF. CDR3 DNA sequence: TGTGCCAGCAGCTTAGAACCGGGGGGCCACTTAGGGACGCAGTATTTT.

The rearrangement uses TRBV11-2 and TRBJ2-7; 8 bases fit TRBD1. The CDR3 covers 15 residues. The V and J ends lost 5 bases and 0 bases, in that order; junction bases with no gene match: 6. Germline CDR1 is SGHAT and CDR2 is FQNNGV. The CDR3 here is CASSLTDRGSYEQYF. The CDR3 nucleotides are TGTGCCAGCAGCCTAACAGACAGGGGCTCCTACGAGCAGTACTTC.

The V call is TRBV15, the J call TRBJ1-1, with TRBD1 as a possible D gene (6 bases). The CDR3 extends over 12 amino acids. Germline V gene sequence: CDR1 LNHNV, CDR2 YYDKDF (reference sequence). Trimming removed 8 bases from V and 3 bases from J, with 10 bases in between. The CDR3: CATQGMDTEAFF. CDR3 in DNA: TGTGCCACCCAGGGGATGGACACTGAAGCTTTCTTT.

The gene calls are TRBV7-8 and TRBJ2-5; the D is unclear. Trimming removed 1 base from V and 4 bases from J, with 10 bases in between. CDR1 is SGHVS, CDR2 FQNEAQ, per germline. The CDR3 runs 14 residues. The CDR3: CASSLEASGETQYF. The DNA of the CDR3 is TGTGCCAGCAGCTTAGAGGCTAGTGGAGAGACCCAGTACTTC.

The chain combines TRBV5-1 with TRBJ2-3; tentative D call: TRBD2 (5 bases). The CDR3 totals 16 residues. The germline V gene encodes CDR1 SGHRS and CDR2 YFSETQ. V shed 4 bases and J shed 0 bases, with 15 bases lying between them. The CDR3 here is CASSLSSHTSTDTQYF. The CDR3 nucleotides are TGCGCCAGCAGCCTGTCTAGCCATACTAGCACAGATACGCAGTATTTT.

The chain carries TRBV2 and TRBJ1-2, with TRBD1 matching over 10 bases. CDR1 SNHLY and CDR2 FYNNEI come from the germline V gene. After removal of 4 bases from V and 5 bases from J, the junction contained 10 bases not matched to a gene. The CDR3 has 16 residues. Written as DNA, the CDR3 is TGTGCCAGCAGTGCCCCCGGGACAGGGGACTTATATGGCTACACCTTC. Residues: CASSAPGTGDLYGYTF.

The chain employs TRBV4-1 and TRBJ2-5; unclear D gene. Per the germline V gene, CDR1 is MGHRA and CDR2 is YSYEKL. CDR3 length equals 16 residues. Trimming took 2 bases from V and 1 from J, leaving 14 bases between them. The CDR3 reads CASSQSPPTPQETQYF. DNA of the CDR3: TGCGCCAGCAGCCAAAGTCCGCCTACACCCCAAGAGACCCAGTACTTC.

The genes are TRBV5-1 and TRBJ2-7; TRBD1 agrees at 8 bases. Germline V gene sequence: CDR1 SGHRS, CDR2 YFSETQ. The V segment lost 2 bases and the J segment 0 bases; nucleotides outside the gene matches: 7. The CDR3 is 16 residues long. The CDR3, as DNA: TGCGCCAGCAGCTTTGGTGAGGGGACAGGCTCCTACGAGCAGTACTTC. It yields the protein CASSFGEGTGSYEQYF. Filled out from reference TRBV5-1 and TRBJ2-7, the complete variable domain reads KAGVTQTPRYLIKTRGQQVTLSCSPISGHRSVSWYQQTPGQGLQFLFEYFSETQRNKGNFPGRFSGRQFSNSRSEMNVSTLELGDSALYLCASSFGEGTGSYEQYFGPGTRLTVT.

The V and J genes are TRBV5-1 and TRBJ2-7; 7 positions agree with TRBD2. Germline CDR1 and CDR2: SGHRS and YFSETQ. V lost 0 bases to trimming and J lost 0 bases; unmatched junction nucleotides: 0. The CDR3 contains 14 residues. CDR3 DNA sequence: TGCGCCAGCAGCTTGGGGACTAGCTCCTACGAGCAGTACTTC. It codes for CASSLGTSSYEQYF.

The rearrangement uses TRBV9 and TRBJ1-6; 8 nucleotides match TRBD1. The CDR3 runs to 14 residues. CDR1 and CDR2 from the germline V gene are SGDLS and YYNGEE. The V segment lost 2 bases and the J segment 8 bases; nucleotides outside the gene matches: 3. CDR3 sequence reads: CASSVEQGDSPLHF. Here the CDR3 DNA reads TGTGCCAGCAGCGTTGAACAGGGGGATTCACCCCTCCACTTT.

The CDR3 protein is CASREGAGNQPQHF. DNA of the CDR3: TGTGCCAGCAGGGAGGGGGCTGGCAATCAGCCCCAGCATTTT. The chain employs TRBV27 and TRBJ1-5; TRBD1 matches 7 bases. The CDR3 contains 14 residues. CDR1 is MNHEY, CDR2 SMNVEV, per germline (reference sequence). V was clipped by 6 bases and J by 2 bases; unmatched bases: 4.

V and J are TRBV4-1 and TRBJ2-7; maybe TRBD1 (5 bases). Trimming pared 2 bases from V and 0 bases from J, leaving 17 bases between. CDR1 is MGHRA, CDR2 YSYEKL, per germline. There are 17 residues in the CDR3. CDR3 sequence (DNA): TGCGCCAGCAGCCAATTCATTACAGGAAAAAGCTCCTACGAGCAGTACTTC. This codes for CASSQFITGKSSYEQYF.

This clone was observed a handful of times. The V and J genes are TRBV6-5 and TRBJ2-7, with D tentatively TRBD1 (5 bases). The length of the CDR3 is 14 residues. The germline CDR1 and CDR2 sequences are MNHEY and SVGAGI. V was trimmed by 6 bases and J by 0 bases, leaving 12 bases between them. The CDR3 sequence is CASRSTDFSYEQYF. The DNA of the CDR3 is TGTGCCAGCAGATCGACAGATTTCTCCTACGAGCAGTACTTC.